The entry below gives a single TCR beta chain sequence along with its context. Its antigen is undetermined. A much larger clone is a single base away; this may be a read error. This specimen comes from a study of blood T cells in healthy people across ages. Study-level points and caveats: Estimates based on one million T cells were treated as lower bounds. Researchers report that TCR beta diversity correlated strongly with naive T cell percentage.

The CDR3 is 14 amino acids. Germline trimming cut 7 bases from V and 9 bases from J; bases unmatched to any gene: 7. Germline V gene data show CDR1 as MGHDK and CDR2 as SYGVNS. Together with a sample-barcoded 5' primer, a J-beta primer mix was included in a second PCR lasting about 7 to 11 cycles. With 12 random nucleotides, a template-switch adaptor tagged each individual cDNA molecule. Any given sample supplied a minimum of 2.5 million CDR3-containing paired-end reads. TCRdb passed the 5' RACE reads through MiXCR, listing each CDR3 protein once. The sample yields some 670,000 distinct CDR3 sequences, roughly half seen once.

The specimen sequenced was blood. This receptor was obtained from a woman older than 75 in good health. V and J are TRBV25-1 and TRBJ1-6, with 9 nucleotides matching TRBD1. Here the CDR3 DNA reads TGTGCCAGCAACTGGACAGGGGAAAGTTCACCCCTCCACTTT. Protein product: CASNWTGESSPLHF.